The 19 T cell receptor beta chains below come from one sample, sequenced in a study of blood T cells in healthy people across ages. It was with a sample-barcoded 5' primer and a J-beta primer mix that a second PCR of roughly 6 to 12 cycles was run. TCRdb reprocessed the 5' RACE reads via MiXCR and lists one record per CDR3 protein. The profile shows over 550,000 distinct CDR3 sequences, 25% to 30% of them singletons. The sample was blood. Every receptor here comes from a woman aged 80 or over in good health.

The table lists this clonotype with many counts. V is TRBV6-5 and J is TRBJ2-7, with 11 bases fitting TRBD2. The CDR3 is made up of 14 amino acids. Losses at the gene ends were 6 bases for V and 2 bases for J; bases not matched to a gene: 3. CDR1 and CDR2 from the germline V gene are MNHEY and SVGAGI. In DNA, the CDR3 is TGTGCCAGCAGCGATAGCGGGGGGGCCTACGAGCAGTACTTC. Translating it yields CASSDSGGAYEQYF.

Concerning this clonotype itself: A read error is possible here, since a much larger clone lies one base away. The chain employs TRBV28 and TRBJ2-1; D remains unclear. V shed 5 bases and J shed 12 bases, with 11 bases lying between them. CDR3 size: 11 residues. The V gene's germline CDR1 is MDHEN and CDR2 SYDVKM. CDR3 nucleotides: TGTGCCAGCAGTGCCAGCCTGACGCAGTTCTTC. It encodes CASSASLTQFF.

The chain uses TRBV9 and TRBJ1-6; D not resolved. The germline V gene encodes CDR1 SGDLS and CDR2 YYNGEE. V was pared by 3 bases and J by 4 bases, with 8 bases between. CDR3 length equals 14 residues. The CDR3 bases are TGTGCCAGCAGCGGAGCACAATATAATTCACCCCTCCACTTT. Its protein is CASSGAQYNSPLHF.

This clonotype turned up a few times. The chain carries TRBV6-6 and TRBJ2-3, with D perhaps TRBD2 (5 bases). This CDR3 is built from 16 residues. The ends were cut back, 6 bases at V and 2 bases at J, with 18 bases in the middle. CDR1 and CDR2 (germline): MNHNY, SVGAGI (reference sequence). The CDR3 DNA follows: TGTGCCAGCAGCAACGGGGTCCAGAGAAACACAGATACGCAGTATTTT. Its translation is CASSNGVQRNTDTQYF.

A remark on this clonotype: A much larger clonotype is one base distant, so this may be a read error. The CDR3 DNA follows: TGTGCCGCCAGCCGGAGCGGGGCCCAAGAGACCCAGTACTTC. Protein: CAASRSGAQETQYF. The chain is built from TRBV15 and TRBJ2-5; 7 nucleotides match TRBD2. The CDR3 runs 14 residues. Germline V CDR1 and CDR2: LNHNV, YYDKDF (reference sequence).

This clonotype was picked up many times. CDR3: CASSLDPRNIQYF. The DNA of the CDR3 is TGTGCCAGCAGCTTAGACCCCAGAAACATTCAGTACTTC. The chain uses TRBV7-2 and TRBJ2-4, with unresolved D. V was clipped by 1 base and J by 6 bases, with 7 bases between them. The germline V gene has CDR1 SGHTA and CDR2 FQGNSA. This CDR3 contains 13 residues.

Many counts were recorded for this clonotype. This chain connects TRBV29-1 to TRBJ2-5; TRBD2 might be the D (5 bases). The V end was cut by 0 bases, the J end by 4 bases, with 9 bases between. This CDR3 has 13 amino acids. CDR1 SQVTM and CDR2 ANQGSEA come from the germline V gene. The CDR3, as DNA: TGCAGCGTTGAAGATGGTCGGGGAGAGACCCAGTACTTC. Its protein product is CSVEDGRGETQYF.

There are many counts of this clonotype. This chain joins TRBV20-1 and TRBJ1-2; no reliable D call. This CDR3 is 12 amino acids long. Germline CDR1 reads DFQATT; CDR2 reads SNEGSKA (reference sequence). V lost 2 bases and J lost 4, with 8 bases in between. The CDR3 sequence is CSARRPSYGYTF. CDR3 nucleotide sequence: TGCAGTGCTAGAAGACCCTCCTATGGCTACACCTTC.

This clonotype was observed many times. The chain uses TRBV6-6 and TRBJ1-1; 8 nucleotides agree with TRBD1. The CDR3 is 14 amino acids. Unmatched junction bases numbered 8, after V lost 5 bases and J lost 6 bases. Looked up from germline, CDR1 is MNHNY and CDR2 is SVGAGI (reference sequence). CDR3 nucleotide sequence: TGTGCCAGCAGTCTCGGACAGGGAGAGGCTGAAGCTTTCTTT. As protein: CASSLGQGEAEAFF.

This clonotype turned up a few times. The V call is TRBV12-3 or TRBV12-4, the J call TRBJ2-1; D is undetermined. The CDR3 has 14 residues. V was cut by 3 bases and J by 5 bases, with 11 bases left in between. CDR3 DNA sequence: TGTGCCAGCAGTTTGGATTCGATCCACAATGAGCAGTTCTTC. Its protein is CASSLDSIHNEQFF.

The V call is TRBV30, the J call TRBJ2-2; D remains unclear. The CDR3 runs to 14 residues. Per germline, CDR1 GTSNPN and CDR2 SVGIG (reference sequence). V was cut by 1 base and J by 4 bases, with 10 bases left in between. The CDR3 bases are TGTGCCTGGAGTGGTACGGGCTTCACCGGGGAGCTGTTTTTT. Translation: CAWSGTGFTGELFF.

V usage is TRBV30 and J usage is TRBJ2-3, with 9 bases fitting TRBD1. The CDR3 is 14 amino acids. Trimming at V came to 4 bases and at J to 6 bases, leaving 8 bases not matched to a gene. Germline V lookup: CDR1 GTSNPN, CDR2 SVGIG (reference sequence). The CDR3 protein is CAWTQGAWTDTQYF. CDR3 DNA: TGTGCCTGGACACAGGGGGCTTGGACCGATACGCAGTATTTT.

The chain recombines TRBV5-1 with TRBJ2-1, with unresolved D. V dropped 0 bases and J dropped 8 bases, with 12 bases sitting between them. Germline CDR1 and CDR2: SGHRS and YFSETQ. The CDR3 has 14 amino acids. In DNA form, the CDR3 reads TGCGCCAGCAGCTTGGTCACAGTAAGGGATGAGCAGTTCTTC. It yields the protein CASSLVTVRDEQFF. Looking up the rest from reference TRBV5-1 and TRBJ2-1 gives the full variable domain: KAGVTQTPRYLIKTRGQQVTLSCSPISGHRSVSWYQQTPGQGLQFLFEYFSETQRNKGNFPGRFSGRQFSNSRSEMNVSTLELGDSALYLCASSLVTVRDEQFFGPGTRLTVL.

This clonotype was found many times. V gene TRBV20-1 combines with J gene TRBJ1-5; TRBD1 might be the D (5 bases). CDR1 and CDR2 from the germline V gene are DFQATT and SNEGSKA (reference sequence). Between the trimmed V and J ends, which lost 1 base and 4 bases, there was a span of 17 bases. The CDR3 length is 16 residues. CDR3 in amino acids: CSARGRKGMWNQPQHF. The CDR3 bases are TGCAGTGCTAGAGGAAGGAAGGGGATGTGGAATCAGCCCCAGCATTTT.

The chain couples TRBV7-3 to TRBJ2-1, with D uncertain. Trimming shortened V by 3 bases and J by 2 bases, and 11 bases separated the two germline ends. Germline CDR1 reads SGHTA; CDR2 reads FQGTGA. The CDR3 contains 15 residues. CDR3 region: CASSLDRQTYNEQFF. CDR3 nucleotide sequence: TGTGCCAGCAGCTTGGATCGTCAGACCTACAATGAGCAGTTCTTC.

The chain combines TRBV2 with TRBJ1-5, with 8 bases matching TRBD1. The CDR3 has 15 residues. The germline V gene encodes CDR1 SNHLY and CDR2 FYNNEI. V trimming: 0 bases; J trimming: 9 bases; junction bases outside the gene matches: 7. The CDR3 protein is CASSEARTGIRPQHF. CDR3 sequence (DNA): TGTGCCAGCAGTGAAGCGAGGACAGGGATTCGGCCCCAGCATTTT.

This clonotype came up many times. The genes are TRBV24-1 and TRBJ2-3; weak D call: TRBD2 (5 bases). Trimming pared 4 bases from V and 6 bases from J, leaving 10 bases between. The CDR3 spans 13 residues. The germline V gene encodes CDR1 KGHDR and CDR2 SFDVKD. The chain's CDR3 is CATSDQKRDTQYF. CDR3 in DNA: TGTGCCACCAGTGACCAGAAGCGGGATACGCAGTATTTT.

Ten or more counts support this clonotype. The chain has TRBV10-2 and TRBJ1-1; possibly TRBD1 for D (6 bases). The CDR3 is 17 amino acids. V was shortened by 5 bases and J by 0 bases, with 19 bases between the two germline ends. Per the germline V gene, CDR1 is WSHSY and CDR2 is SAAADI. CDR3 sequence (DNA): TGCGCCAGCAGTTCACCCGAAGGACAGTTGATGAACACTGAAGCTTTCTTT. Translation gives CASSSPEGQLMNTEAFF.

CDR3 region: CASSPSSGPAEAFF. CDR3 coding DNA: TGTGCCAGCAGCCCCTCCTCCGGGCCGGCTGAAGCTTTCTTT. V is TRBV5-4 and J is TRBJ1-1; D not resolved. V shed 4 bases and J shed 6 bases, with 16 bases lying between them. CDR1 is SGHNT, CDR2 YYREEE, per germline (reference sequence). This CDR3 spans 14 amino acids. The variable domain in full, with the rest retrieved from reference TRBV5-4 and TRBJ1-1, is ETGVTQSPTHLIKTRGQQVTLRCSSQSGHNTVSWYQQALGQGPQFIFQYYREEENGRGNFPPRFSGLQFPNYSSELNVNALELDDSALYLCASSPSSGPAEAFFGQGTRLTVV.